Presented here are 16 T cell receptor beta chains from one specimen sequenced in a study of CD8 T cells in Susac syndrome. The authors reverse transcribed about 0.5 to 1 ug RNA with random hexamers. Using its own MiXCR run on the immunoSEQ multiplex PCR reads, TCRdb lists one record per CDR3 protein. This table holds around 270,000 distinct CDR3 sequences, almost 85% found once. The material sequenced was CD8+ T cells from PBMCs. These receptors were obtained from a human donor with multiple sclerosis.

This clonotype was detected only once. The gene calls are TRBV10-3 and TRBJ2-7; TRBD2 is a possible D gene (6 bases). The CDR3 sequence is 13 residues long. The V gene lost 4 bases and the J gene lost 6 bases, with 13 bases spanning the gap. Germline CDR1 is ENHRY and CDR2 is SYGVKD. CDR3 amino acids: CAISAVGGPEQYF. CDR3 sequence (DNA): TGTGCCATCAGTGCAGTCGGGGGTCCCGAGCAGTACTTC.

This chain connects TRBV5-4 to TRBJ2-1; 8 nucleotides line up with TRBD2. In germline, CDR1 is SGHNT, CDR2 YYREEE (reference sequence). This CDR3 contains 19 residues. Trimming took 2 bases from V and 2 from J; bases not matched to a gene: 15. Written as DNA, the CDR3 is TGTGCCAGCAGCTTCCCTATAGGGGCGGGAGGCCTTGCCTACAATGAGCAGTTCTTC. Protein: CASSFPIGAGGLAYNEQFF.

The chain recombines TRBV27 with TRBJ1-1, with D perhaps matching TRBD1 (5 bases). The ends were cut back, 7 bases at V and 0 bases at J, with 15 bases in the middle. The CDR3 sequence is 15 residues long. Germline V lookup: CDR1 MNHEY, CDR2 SMNVEV (reference sequence). CDR3 in DNA: TGTGCCAGCACCGCCGCCGGGGGATTGAACACTGAAGCTTTCTTT. This translates into CASTAAGGLNTEAFF.

The chain employs TRBV5-6 and TRBJ1-4, with 8 positions matching TRBD1. Germline CDR1 and CDR2: SGHDT and YYEEEE. V gave up 0 bases and J gave up 7 bases; unmatched junction bases: 8. The CDR3 has 16 residues. As DNA, the CDR3 is TGTGCCAGCAGCTTGGTCACCGGGACAGGCGGTGAAAAACTGTTTTTT. This encodes CASSLVTGTGGEKLFF.

This chain links TRBV12-3 or TRBV12-4 with TRBJ2-2, with 10 bases aligning to TRBD1. V lost 3 bases and J lost 4; bases outside the gene matches: 5. The CDR3 runs to 16 residues. CDR3: CASSFLWTGGTGELFF. In DNA, the CDR3 is TGTGCCAGCAGTTTTCTCTGGACAGGGGGCACCGGGGAGCTGTTTTTT.

V usage is TRBV20-1 and J usage is TRBJ1-2, with D hard to call. This CDR3 contains 15 residues. CDR1 and CDR2 (germline): DFQATT, SNEGSKA (reference sequence). The ends were cut back, 6 bases at V and 3 bases at J, with 20 bases in the middle. In DNA, the CDR3 is TGCAGTGCAGCACCCTACGAGGCTCGGTACTATGGCTACACCTTC. Residues: CSAAPYEARYYGYTF.

The V and J genes are TRBV4-1 and TRBJ2-7, with D tentatively TRBD2 (5 bases). CDR3 length equals 15 residues. Germline CDR1 MGHRA, CDR2 YSYEKL. V lost 1 base and J 5 bases, leaving 15 bases between the germline ends. The CDR3 spells CASSQVPSPLDEQYF. CDR3 in DNA: TGCGCCAGCAGCCAAGTGCCTAGCCCTCTCGACGAGCAGTACTTC.

This chain joins TRBV7-9 and TRBJ2-1, with 11 bases that match TRBD2. This CDR3 has 17 amino acids. V lost 5 bases and J lost 4; bases outside the gene matches: 10. Germline V CDR1 and CDR2: SEHNR, FQNEAQ (reference sequence). The chain's CDR3 is CASSPTLGLAVYNEQFF. CDR3 in DNA: TGTGCCAGCAGCCCAACCCTGGGACTAGCGGTATACAATGAGCAGTTCTTC.

The chain employs TRBV29-1 and TRBJ2-1; weak D call: TRBD2 (6 bases). V shed 4 bases and J shed 2 bases, with 15 bases lying between them. Germline CDR1 and CDR2: SQVTM and ANQGSEA. CDR3 length equals 15 residues. CDR3 loop: CSVGGSGTPYNEQFF. CDR3 nucleotides: TGCAGCGTTGGGGGTTCCGGGACTCCCTACAATGAGCAGTTCTTC.

The chain links TRBV5-1 to TRBJ2-1; D is unclear. Deletions cut 0 bases from V and 9 bases from J, with 16 bases between. The CDR3 extends over 15 amino acids. Per germline, CDR1 SGHRS and CDR2 YFSETQ. Here the CDR3 reads CASSLAPLRLGEQFF. The CDR3 DNA is TGCGCCAGCAGCTTGGCACCCCTCAGGCTAGGTGAGCAGTTCTTC. The full variable domain, in which reference TRBV5-1 and TRBJ2-1 provide the parts outside the CDR3, is KAGVTQTPRYLIKTRGQQVTLSCSPISGHRSVSWYQQTPGQGLQFLFEYFSETQRNKGNFPGRFSGRQFSNSRSEMNVSTLELGDSALYLCASSLAPLRLGEQFFGPGTRLTVL.

This chain links TRBV7-9 with TRBJ2-3, with D hard to call. V lost 4 bases and J 4 bases, leaving 15 bases between the germline ends. The CDR3 length is 15 residues. Germline V CDR1 and CDR2: SEHNR, FQNEAQ (reference sequence). The CDR3 sequence is CASSSRASAPDTQYF. The DNA of the CDR3 is TGTGCCAGCAGCTCCCGGGCCTCAGCTCCAGATACGCAGTATTTT.

This chain connects TRBV29-1 to TRBJ2-7; a possible D gene is TRBD2 (5 bases). CDR3 length: 13 amino acids. Germline V gene data show CDR1 as SQVTM and CDR2 as ANQGSEA. Trimming pared 5 bases from V and 5 bases from J, leaving 16 bases between. CDR3 DNA sequence: TGCAGCGTTTCGCCCGGGATAAGGAACGAGCAGTACTTC. Amino acid sequence: CSVSPGIRNEQYF.

The chain employs TRBV4-1 and TRBJ1-1, with D tentatively TRBD1 (6 bases). V was cut by 0 bases and J by 8 bases, with 16 bases left in between. There are 15 residues in the CDR3. Per the germline V gene, CDR1 is MGHRA and CDR2 is YSYEKL. The CDR3 DNA reads TGCGCCAGCAGCCAAGACGGCCAGGGGAACTCCGAAGCTTTCTTT. This gives the protein CASSQDGQGNSEAFF.

V and J are TRBV6-1 and TRBJ2-5, with D unclear. The CDR3 is made up of 12 amino acids. The V gene's germline CDR1 is MNHNS and CDR2 SASEGT. Trimming cost V 2 bases and J 5 bases, with 6 bases left between them. Here the CDR3 reads CASSEIRETQYF. CDR3 DNA: TGTGCCAGCAGTGAAATACGGGAGACCCAGTACTTC.

This clonotype has just a few counts. The chain couples TRBV27 to TRBJ2-1; weak D call: TRBD1 (6 bases). CDR1 is MNHEY and CDR2 is SMNVEV in the germline V gene (reference sequence). The CDR3 runs 15 residues. Deletions cut 4 bases from V and 5 bases from J, with 15 bases between. CDR3 amino acids: CASSWGPLGHNEQFF. The CDR3 nucleotides read TGTGCCAGCAGTTGGGGGCCGCTTGGCCACAATGAGCAGTTCTTC.

This CDR3 is CASSFSSGGSGWATNEKLFF. The DNA for the CDR3 is TGTGCCAGCAGTTTTTCCTCAGGGGGCTCTGGGTGGGCAACTAATGAAAAACTGTTTTTT. The chain has TRBV28 and TRBJ1-4, with 8 bases that match TRBD1. CDR3 size: 20 residues. V trimming: 3 bases; J trimming: 0 bases; junction bases outside the gene matches: 15. Germline V CDR1 and CDR2: MDHEN, SYDVKM.